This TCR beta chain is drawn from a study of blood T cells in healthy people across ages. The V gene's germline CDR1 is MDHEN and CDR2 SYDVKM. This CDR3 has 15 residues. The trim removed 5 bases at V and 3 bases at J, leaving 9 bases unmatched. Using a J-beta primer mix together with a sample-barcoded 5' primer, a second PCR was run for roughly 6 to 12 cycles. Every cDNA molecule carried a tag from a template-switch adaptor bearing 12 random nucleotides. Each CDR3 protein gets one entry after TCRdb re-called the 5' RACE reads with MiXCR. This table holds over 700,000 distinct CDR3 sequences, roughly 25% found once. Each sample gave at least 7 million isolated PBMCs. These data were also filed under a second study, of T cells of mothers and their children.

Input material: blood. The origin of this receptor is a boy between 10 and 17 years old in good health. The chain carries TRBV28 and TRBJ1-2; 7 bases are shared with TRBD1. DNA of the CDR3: TGTGCCAGCAGTCCGCCCCACAGGGGAGACTATGGCTACACCTTC. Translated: CASSPPHRGDYGYTF.